The 9 T cell receptor beta chains in this list originate from one sample, sequenced in a study of blood T cell repertoires in COVID-19. The protocol was immunoSEQ multiplex PCR, while the TCRdb copy is restricted to in-frame clones and leaves out a portion. The repertoire holds about 140,000 clones, about 88% seen once, with less than 6.5% in the top ten. The sequencing input was peripheral blood. These receptors came from a human donor in a cohort sampled during active COVID-19.

The gene calls are TRBV19 and TRBJ2-3, with 7 bases identical to TRBD2. This CDR3 region has 15 residues. The germline V gene encodes CDR1 LNHDA and CDR2 SQIVND (reference sequence). Trimming cost V 3 bases and J 6 bases; bases outside gene matches: 9. In DNA form, the CDR3 reads TGTGCCAGTAGTATTTGGGGAGGGGTGGCGGATACGCAGTATTTT. It translates to CASSIWGGVADTQYF.

The chain is built from TRBV18 and TRBJ1-6, with a weak D call TRBD1 (5 bases). V lost 4 bases to trimming and J lost 9 bases, with 19 bases between them. CDR1 and CDR2 from the germline V gene are KGHSH and LQKENI. This CDR3 has 16 amino acids. The CDR3 DNA sequence: TGTGCCAGCTCACTGGGGGGGTCCCTCTCCAGTTCACCCCTCCACTTT. Translation: CASSLGGSLSSSPLHF. Supplemented by reference TRBV18 and TRBJ1-6, the full variable domain reads NAGVMQNPRHLVRRRGQEARLRCSPMKGHSHVYWYRQLPEEGLKFMVYLQKENIIDESGMPKERFSAEFPKEGPSILRIQQVVRGDSAAYFCASSLGGSLSSSPLHFGNGTRLTVT.

The rearrangement uses TRBV27 and TRBJ1-2; TRBD1 matches 10 bases. This CDR3 is 13 amino acids long. Germline-derived CDR1 and CDR2 are MNHEY and SMNVEV (reference sequence). V dropped 8 bases and J dropped 2; count of bases not matched to a gene: 2. CDR3 residues: CASRGQGNYGYTF. The CDR3 DNA reads TGTGCCAGCCGGGGACAGGGGAACTATGGCTACACCTTC.

The V gene is TRBV27, the J gene TRBJ2-1, with a possible D match to TRBD1 (7 bases). V was cut by 2 bases and J by 5 bases, with 13 bases left in between. The CDR3 contains 15 residues. Germline values: CDR1 MNHEY, CDR2 SMNVEV (reference sequence). The chain's CDR3 is CASSLAGGSNNEQFF. The CDR3 bases are TGTGCCAGCAGTTTAGCAGGGGGGTCCAACAATGAGCAGTTCTTC.

The chain recombines TRBV4-1 with TRBJ2-1, with TRBD2 as a possible D gene (7 bases). V shed 0 bases and J shed 10 bases, with 13 bases lying between them. The germline V gene encodes CDR1 MGHRA and CDR2 YSYEKL. CDR3 size: 14 residues. CDR3 sequence: CASSQDRGAGEQFF. In nucleotides, the CDR3 is TGCGCCAGCAGCCAAGATCGGGGGGCAGGCGAGCAGTTCTTC.

The table lists this clone with a few counts. This rearrangement joins TRBV28 to TRBJ2-7; D perhaps matches TRBD1 (6 bases). CDR1 is MDHEN, CDR2 SYDVKM, per germline. V shed 6 bases and J shed 4 bases, with 22 bases lying between them. The CDR3 sequence is 16 residues long. The CDR3 protein is CASSPEPRRGKYEQYF. Written as DNA, the CDR3 is TGTGCCAGCAGCCCCGAACCCCGAAGGGGGAAATACGAGCAGTACTTC.

This rearrangement joins TRBV7-8 to TRBJ2-7; 10 bases are a match to TRBD1. CDR1 SGHVS and CDR2 FQNEAQ come from the germline V gene. The CDR3 sequence is 18 residues long. V shed 1 base and J 0 bases; nucleotides not matched to a gene: 9. In nucleotides, the CDR3 is TGTGCCAGCAGCTTAGGTGGGACAGGGGTGAGGAGCTCCTACGAGCAGTACTTC. Encoded protein: CASSLGGTGVRSSYEQYF.

V is TRBV5-1 and J is TRBJ2-3, with TRBD2 matching 8 bases. Germline assignment: CDR1 SGHRS and CDR2 YFSETQ. V lost 3 bases, J lost 2 bases, and 11 bases stayed unmatched. The length of the CDR3 is 17 residues. CDR3 region: CASSSLLAASNTDTQYF. As DNA, the CDR3 is TGCGCCAGCAGCTCCCTACTAGCGGCTTCTAACACAGATACGCAGTATTTT.

The V call is TRBV30, the J call TRBJ2-4; the D gene is possibly TRBD2 (5 bases). Germline CDR1 GTSNPN, CDR2 SVGIG (reference sequence). The CDR3 is 13 amino acids. V lost 1 base to trimming and J lost 6 bases, with 10 bases between them. The CDR3 DNA reads TGTGCCTGGAGTGGGGCGGCGGGAAACATTCAGTACTTC. It yields the protein CAWSGAAGNIQYF.